The T cell receptor (beta chain) described here comes from a study of Ad26.COV2.S vaccination and SARS-CoV-2 variants. Treatment defined: 19 received Ad26.COV2.S at low or high dose, single or two shots; 5 received placebo; per-sample allocation not given. Sampling occurred on day 63 after the first vaccine or placebo injection. Clones were read by immunoSEQ multiplex PCR, and TCRdb kept only the in-frame ones, dropping some. The sample has some 460,000 clones; about nine tenths are singletons. Trimming removed 0 bases from V and 0 bases from J; junction bases left unmatched: 1. The germline V gene encodes CDR1 SEHNR and CDR2 FQNEAQ (reference sequence). This CDR3 has 17 amino acids.

The material sequenced was peripheral blood, taken in a trial of Ad26.COV2.S vaccine versus placebo. This clonotype originated in a person aged 18-60 years who received the Ad26.COV2.S COVID-19 vaccine or a placebo. The genes are TRBV7-9 and TRBJ1-4; 10 nucleotides align to TRBD1. The CDR3 reads CASSLAGQGTTNEKLFF. In DNA form, the CDR3 reads TGTGCCAGCAGCTTAGCGGGACAGGGGACAACTAATGAAAAACTGTTTTTT.